These 21 T cell receptor beta chains were all obtained from the same sample, sequenced in a study of technical replicates of blood from a handful of donors. Clones were read by immunoSEQ multiplex PCR, and TCRdb kept only the in-frame ones, dropping some. Of tens of thousands of clones in the sample, just over 95% are singletons; the top ten hold around 0.2%. Sequencing input: T cells isolated from PBMCs. These TCRs come from a human donor in good health.

The chain uses TRBV5-6 and TRBJ1-5, with TRBD1 as a possible D gene (5 bases). The CDR3 extends over 12 amino acids. The germline V gene has CDR1 SGHDT and CDR2 YYEEEE. V was clipped by 4 bases and J by 6 bases, with 8 bases between them. The CDR3 spells CASSTQGQPQHF. CDR3 DNA sequence: TGTGCCAGCAGCACGCAGGGTCAGCCCCAGCATTTT.

This clone has a single count. The V gene is TRBV4-1, the J gene TRBJ2-7; 11 positions agree with TRBD2. This CDR3 region has 16 residues. Germline-derived CDR1 and CDR2 are MGHRA and YSYEKL. Germline trimming cut 3 bases from V and 1 base from J; bases unmatched to any gene: 5. For the CDR3, the DNA is TGCGCCAGCAGCCACCAGGGACTAGCGGTATCCTACGAGCAGTACTTC. Its protein is CASSHQGLAVSYEQYF.

The chain has TRBV29-1 and TRBJ1-1; 10 bases align to TRBD1. V shed 4 bases, J shed 0 bases, and the junction held 11 bases outside the gene matches. CDR1 and CDR2 (germline): SQVTM, ANQGSEA. CDR3 length: 17 residues. CDR3 DNA sequence: TGCAGCGTTGCTCGGAGGGACAGGGGTCCAGTGAACACTGAAGCTTTCTTT. It codes for CSVARRDRGPVNTEAFF.

The chain employs TRBV30 and TRBJ1-2; weak D call: TRBD1 (5 bases). Germline values: CDR1 GTSNPN, CDR2 SVGIG (reference sequence). V lost 3 bases and J lost 7, with 15 bases in between. The CDR3 runs 13 residues. As DNA, the CDR3 is TGTGCCTGGAGGGTAAAAGGGGCGTCTGGCTACACCTTC. Residues: CAWRVKGASGYTF.

The V and J genes are TRBV10-3 and TRBJ1-1; D remains ambiguous. Trimming took off 9 bases at V and 0 bases at J, with 14 bases between the two ends. Germline CDR1 reads ENHRY; CDR2 reads SYGVKD. The CDR3 runs to 14 residues. CDR3 in DNA: TGTGCCATGGGAGGGTTTGGGATGAACACTGAAGCTTTCTTT. It is translated as CAMGGFGMNTEAFF.

This clone was observed a single time. This chain uses TRBV5-6 with TRBJ1-5; maybe TRBD1 (5 bases). This CDR3 has 16 residues. Germline loops: CDR1 SGHDT, CDR2 YYEEEE. Deletions cut 0 bases from V and 1 base from J, with 11 bases between. CDR3 protein: CASSLGGGGSNQPQHF. Written as DNA, the CDR3 is TGTGCCAGCAGCTTGGGTGGGGGGGGAAGCAATCAGCCCCAGCATTTT.

This clone showed up just once. This chain links TRBV5-4 with TRBJ1-2; no reliable D call. V dropped 4 bases and J dropped 2 bases, with 9 bases sitting between them. In germline, CDR1 is SGHNT, CDR2 YYREEE (reference sequence). This CDR3 is 13 amino acids long. The CDR3 protein is CASSPDKNYGYTF. In DNA, the CDR3 is TGTGCCAGCAGCCCTGACAAAAACTATGGCTACACCTTC.

This chain uses TRBV12-5 with TRBJ2-7; 7 bases agree with TRBD2. Germline lookup yields CDR1 LGHNT and CDR2 FRNRAP. After removal of 6 bases from V and 1 base from J, the junction contained 15 bases not matched to a gene. There are 17 residues in the CDR3. The CDR3 sequence is CASGRRLAGDKSYEQYF. In nucleotides, the CDR3 is TGTGCTAGTGGGAGGAGACTAGCCGGCGATAAATCCTACGAGCAGTACTTC.

This sequence joins TRBV7-7 and TRBJ2-2; tentatively, D is TRBD1 (6 bases). CDR3 length: 14 residues. V shed 1 base and J shed 7 bases, with 10 bases lying between them. The germline V gene has CDR1 SSHAT and CDR2 FNYEAQ (reference sequence). The CDR3 protein is CASSLGQGIGELFF. The CDR3 DNA reads TGTGCCAGCAGCTTAGGGCAGGGGATCGGGGAGCTGTTTTTT. The complete variable domain, with remaining parts taken from reference TRBV7-7 and TRBJ2-2, reads GAGVSQSPRYKVTKRGQDVTLRCDPISSHATLYWYQQALGQGPEFLTYFNYEAQPDKSGLPSDRFSAERPEGSISTLTIQRTEQRDSAMYRCASSLGQGIGELFFGEGSRLTVL.

The rearrangement joins TRBV25-1 to TRBJ2-1, with TRBD2 identical over 10 bases. Germline CDR1 reads MGHDK; CDR2 reads SYGVNS. With 8 bases clipped from V and 5 bases from J, the junction kept 9 bases outside the gene matches. This CDR3 comprises 15 residues. The CDR3 nucleotides are TGTGCCAGCTCGCTAGCGGGAGCACGTCACAATGAGCAGTTCTTC. Translating it yields CASSLAGARHNEQFF.

The rearrangement joins TRBV27 to TRBJ2-1, with D hard to call. The germline V and J ends were trimmed by 3 bases and 9 bases, with 9 bases remaining between them. This CDR3 is built from 12 residues. From germline, CDR1 is MNHEY and CDR2 SMNVEV (reference sequence). The CDR3 nucleotides read TGTGCCAGCAGTTTCGGTGTTGGTGAGCAGTTCTTC. Translated: CASSFGVGEQFF.

This rearrangement joins TRBV12-5 to TRBJ2-2, with TRBD1 as a possible D gene (5 bases). V was pared by 3 bases and J by 2 bases, with 16 bases between. This CDR3 is 17 amino acids long. The germline V gene encodes CDR1 LGHNT and CDR2 FRNRAP. The CDR3 loop is CASGLVLTGTNTGELFF. The CDR3 coding sequence is TGTGCTAGTGGTTTAGTCTTAACAGGCACAAACACCGGGGAGCTGTTTTTT.

This chain joins TRBV4-1 and TRBJ2-1; 11 bases agree with TRBD2. From germline, CDR1 is MGHRA and CDR2 YSYEKL. The V segment lost 4 bases and the J segment 10 bases; nucleotides outside the gene matches: 12. The CDR3 is 16 amino acids. Here the CDR3 DNA reads TGCGCCAGCAGCCTACAGAAGCTAGCGGGAGGAAACGAGCAGTTCTTC. As protein: CASSLQKLAGGNEQFF.

The chain uses TRBV5-6 and TRBJ1-4; D unclear. V lost 2 bases and J lost 3, with 17 bases in between. The CDR3 runs to 17 residues. CDR1 and CDR2 from the germline V gene are SGHDT and YYEEEE. The CDR3 loop reads CASSLGNKGDANEKLFF. For the CDR3, the DNA is TGTGCCAGCAGCTTAGGCAATAAGGGAGATGCTAATGAAAAACTGTTTTTT.

The V and J genes are TRBV6-5 and TRBJ2-5, with TRBD1 identical over 7 bases. Germline V gene lookup returns CDR1 MNHEY and CDR2 SVGAGI. With V trimmed by 7 bases and J by 5 bases, 13 bases remained unmatched. This CDR3 comprises 15 residues. The CDR3 bases are TGTGCCAGCATTCCCTCCAGGGGGTCAGGGGAGACCCAGTACTTC. Encoded protein: CASIPSRGSGETQYF.

The chain links TRBV7-9 to TRBJ2-7; D gene uncertain. This CDR3 is 14 amino acids long. Germline CDR1 reads SEHNR; CDR2 reads FQNEAQ (reference sequence). The V gene lost 5 bases and the J gene lost 4 bases, with 15 bases spanning the gap. In DNA form, the CDR3 reads TGTGCCAGCAGCCTGCTCCTTTCGGTTTACGAGCAGTACTTC. This encodes CASSLLLSVYEQYF.

This clone was recorded once. The chain's CDR3 is CASSLMAGLAYNEQFF. For the CDR3, the DNA is TGCGCCAGCAGCTTGATGGCGGGGCTTGCTTACAATGAGCAGTTCTTC. The rearrangement links TRBV5-1 to TRBJ2-1; D may be TRBD2 (6 bases). Germline values: CDR1 SGHRS, CDR2 YFSETQ. V was shortened by 1 base and J by 4 bases, with 15 bases between the two germline ends. The length of the CDR3 is 16 residues.

J is TRBJ2-5 and V is TRBV18; D is possibly TRBD1 (5 bases). Germline CDR1 and CDR2: KGHSH and LQKENI. Trimming cost V 4 bases and J 6 bases, with 18 bases left between them. The CDR3 length is 15 residues. DNA for the CDR3: TGTGCCAGCTCACGCGGATTCATACAGGAGAAGACCCAGTACTTC. Translation gives CASSRGFIQEKTQYF.

The rearrangement links TRBV5-1 to TRBJ1-1; the match to TRBD1 covers 9 bases. The germline V gene encodes CDR1 SGHRS and CDR2 YFSETQ. V was pared by 5 bases and J by 0 bases, with 2 bases of the junction left unmatched. The CDR3 has 14 residues. The DNA for the CDR3 is TGCGCCAGCAGTCACAGGGGGCTGAACACTGAAGCTTTCTTT. This translates into CASSHRGLNTEAFF.

The chain carries TRBV27 and TRBJ1-1, with TRBD1 as a possible D gene (6 bases). CDR1 MNHEY and CDR2 SMNVEV come from the germline V gene (reference sequence). This CDR3 comprises 11 residues. Trimming removed 8 bases from V and 10 bases from J, with 14 bases in between. The CDR3 loop reads CASPMGGRAFF. CDR3 nucleotides: TGTGCCAGCCCCATGGGGGGGCGAGCTTTCTTT.

The chain is built from TRBV19 and TRBJ1-2, with 7 bases lining up with TRBD1. V trimming: 7 bases; J trimming: 0 bases; junction bases outside the gene matches: 20. Germline V lookup: CDR1 LNHDA, CDR2 SQIVND (reference sequence). The CDR3 totals 19 residues. The CDR3 nucleotides are TGTGCCAGTACCGACCTTCTTGACAGGGCCCTCCTAGCTAACTATGGCTACACCTTC. It is translated as CASTDLLDRALLANYGYTF.